This T cell receptor (beta chain) was sequenced in a study of T cells in Graves' hyperthyroidism and ophthalmopathy. Study-level findings and limits: Separation of ophthalmopathy from stable hyperthyroidism was achieved by a 13 V-J model.

Hyperthyroidism patients were newly diagnosed, had disease duration under 2 months, and were aged 18 to 65 years. Reasons for excluding patients were uncontrolled infection, other autoimmune disease, pregnancy or lactation. Trimming left V 5 bases short and J 8 bases short, with 9 bases between. The germline V gene encodes CDR1 LNHDA and CDR2 SQIVND (reference sequence). The CDR3 has 12 residues. Notes on this clonotype: The antigen is not known.

Amplified regions were TCR beta CDR3 sequences from RNA transcripts. The HTBI primer set drove a first-round RT-PCR of the TCR CDR3. One entry per CDR3 protein results from TCRdb running MiXCR on the multiplex PCR reads. The sample carries roughly 180,000 distinct CDR3 sequences, about a tenth recorded once. The chain uses TRBV19 and TRBJ1-4; a weak D match, TRBD1 (5 bases). Sequenced material: blood. This TCR was recovered from a woman in her late teens or twenties with Graves' hyperthyroidism that later progressed to Graves' ophthalmopathy. The CDR3 DNA follows: TGTGCCAGTAGTCAGGACAAGGAAAAACTGTTTTTT. Translation gives CASSQDKEKLFF.